Each of the 29 T cell receptor beta chains below was sequenced from the same sample in a study of blood T cells in healthy people across ages. Using a J-beta primer mix together with a sample-barcoded 5' primer, a second PCR was run for roughly 7 to 12 cycles. TCRdb passed the 5' RACE reads through MiXCR, listing each CDR3 protein once. The sample shows 550,000 to 600,000 distinct CDR3 sequences, roughly 28% of them seen only once. Sequencing input: blood. These receptors originate from a woman in her 70s in good health.

The V call is TRBV12-3 or TRBV12-4, the J call TRBJ2-3, with D maybe TRBD2 (6 bases). CDR3 size: 15 residues. Trimming cost V 4 bases and J 2 bases, with 13 bases left between them. This chain's CDR3 is CASSWRGVATDTQYF. CDR3 bases: TGTGCCAGCAGTTGGCGCGGGGTGGCCACAGATACGCAGTATTTT.

This chain links TRBV12-3 or TRBV12-4 with TRBJ1-2; unclear D gene. The CDR3 length is 13 residues. Trimming removed 3 bases at V and 8 bases at J, with 13 bases between. CDR3 loop: CASSFKVRMGYTF. The DNA for the CDR3 is TGTGCCAGCAGTTTCAAGGTTCGAATGGGCTACACCTTC.

The table lists this clonotype with a few counts. The chain carries TRBV5-6 and TRBJ2-5; TRBD1 or TRBD2 may be the D gene (5 bases each). Deletions cut 7 bases from V and 1 base from J, with 8 bases between. Germline V gene lookup returns CDR1 SGHDT and CDR2 YYEEEE. CDR3 length: 12 residues. The CDR3 DNA reads as TGTGCCAGCCCCGGGACCCAAGAGACCCAGTACTTC. Protein sequence: CASPGTQETQYF. Based on the CDR3 plus reference TRBV5-6 and TRBJ2-5, the full variable domain is DAGVTQSPTHLIKTRGQQVTLRCSPKSGHDTVSWYQQALGQGPQFIFQYYEEEERQRGNFPDRFSGHQFPNYSSELNVNALLLGDSALYLCASPGTQETQYFGPGTRLLVL.

This clonotype has only one observation. The gene calls are TRBV20-1 and TRBJ2-7; 7 bases align to TRBD2. V was pared by 5 bases and J by 2 bases, with 9 bases of the junction left unmatched. The CDR3 is 14 residues long. Looked up from germline, CDR1 is DFQATT and CDR2 is SNEGSKA (reference sequence). CDR3 coding DNA: TGCAGTGCTGAAAGATGGGGGGGAGCCTACGAGCAGTACTTC. It codes for CSAERWGGAYEQYF.

This chain links TRBV11-1 with TRBJ2-7; no firm D call. Trimming removed 3 bases at V and 7 bases at J, with 19 bases between. Germline V gives CDR1 SGHAT, CDR2 FQDESV (reference sequence). The CDR3 is made up of 15 amino acids. The chain's CDR3 is CASSLSGRSLLEQYF. The DNA of the CDR3 is TGTGCCAGCAGCTTGAGTGGGCGATCCCTCTTGGAGCAGTACTTC.

This clonotype was recorded a few times. The genes are TRBV9 and TRBJ2-1, with a possible D match to TRBD2 (7 bases). The CDR3 length is 16 residues. The ends were cut back, 2 bases at V and 1 base at J, with 13 bases in the middle. Germline V gene lookup returns CDR1 SGDLS and CDR2 YYNGEE. The CDR3 DNA reads TGTGCCAGCAGCGTTGGCGGGGGCCAGTCCTACAATGAGCAGTTCTTC. Translating gives CASSVGGGQSYNEQFF.

The chain employs TRBV2 and TRBJ2-5, with TRBD2 matching 10 bases. J was trimmed by 2 bases and V by 5 bases; bases with no gene match: 14. Germline V gene lookup returns CDR1 SNHLY and CDR2 FYNNEI. This CDR3 has 18 amino acids. DNA of the CDR3: TGTGCCAGCAGTAAGAATTTGAGGACTAGCGGTGGGCAAGAGACCCAGTACTTC. Translating it yields CASSKNLRTSGGQETQYF.

V usage is TRBV7-2 and J usage is TRBJ2-4, with D perhaps assigned TRBD1 or TRBD2 (6 bases each). In germline, CDR1 is SGHTA, CDR2 FQGNSA. V was clipped by 3 bases and J by 6 bases, with 15 bases between them. The CDR3 extends over 15 amino acids. The CDR3 bases are TGTGCCAGCAGCTTTAGGGGGGTACGGGGAAACATTCAGTACTTC. Translating it yields CASSFRGVRGNIQYF.

This chain links TRBV7-2 with TRBJ2-7; 7 bases agree with TRBD1. Losses at the gene ends were 5 bases for V and 3 bases for J; bases not matched to a gene: 7. Per germline, CDR1 SGHTA and CDR2 FQGNSA. CDR3 length: 14 amino acids. CDR3 sequence (DNA): TGTGCCAGCAGCCCGGACAGGTCCCTCTACGAGCAGTACTTC. Its translation is CASSPDRSLYEQYF.

This clonotype was seen a few times. The J gene is TRBJ2-1, the V gene TRBV9, with D tentatively TRBD1 (5 bases). V lost 3 bases and J lost 6, with 19 bases in between. Germline CDR1 SGDLS, CDR2 YYNGEE. The CDR3 spans 16 residues. This chain's CDR3 is CASSEGPGPPVNEQFF. CDR3 DNA: TGTGCCAGCAGCGAGGGTCCAGGGCCCCCAGTCAATGAGCAGTTCTTC.

This clonotype was recorded many times. V usage is TRBV29-1 and J usage is TRBJ1-2; D gene ambiguous. The germline V and J ends were trimmed by 0 bases and 8 bases, with 13 bases remaining between them. This CDR3 is built from 13 residues. Germline CDR1 is SQVTM and CDR2 is ANQGSEA. The CDR3 here is CSVEDPGIRGYTF. The CDR3 nucleotides are TGCAGCGTTGAAGATCCCGGGATTCGGGGCTACACCTTC.

The chain links TRBV4-1 to TRBJ2-1; D may correspond to TRBD1 or TRBD2 (6 bases each). V shed 2 bases and J shed 5 bases, with 13 bases lying between them. The CDR3 length is 15 residues. CDR1 MGHRA and CDR2 YSYEKL come from the germline V gene. CDR3 sequence: CASSQTGALNNEQFF. CDR3 nucleotides: TGCGCCAGCAGCCAAACGGGGGCCCTGAACAATGAGCAGTTCTTC.

This clonotype was observed a few times. Likely a read error: the CDR3 ends without its conserved phenylalanine or tryptophan. This chain links TRBV7-2 with TRBJ2-5; D may be TRBD2 (5 bases). Trimming stripped 6 bases from V and 5 bases from J, with 13 bases between. Per the germline V gene, CDR1 is SGHTA and CDR2 is FQGNSA. This CDR3 has 13 residues. In DNA, the CDR3 is TGTGCCAGCAGTTCTAAGAGGGTCGAGACCCAGTACCTC. Amino acids: CASSSKRVETQYL.

The V gene is TRBV6-2 or TRBV6-3, the J gene TRBJ2-7, with a tentative D call TRBD2 (6 bases). Trimming left V 9 bases short and J 2 bases short, with 14 bases between. The CDR3 contains 13 residues. Germline V gene sequence: CDR1 MNHEY, CDR2 SVGEGT. The CDR3 loop reads CASTGLKAYEQYF. CDR3 nucleotide sequence: TGTGCCAGTACAGGACTAAAGGCCTACGAGCAGTACTTC.

V usage is TRBV7-6 and J usage is TRBJ2-5, with D unresolved. CDR3 length: 13 residues. Germline V CDR1 and CDR2: SGHVS, FNYEAQ. Trimming left V 4 bases short and J 1 base short, with 7 bases between. CDR3: CASSSPTQETQYF. CDR3 nucleotide sequence: TGTGCCAGCAGCTCGCCCACCCAAGAGACCCAGTACTTC. Full variable domain (rest looked up from reference TRBV7-6 and TRBJ2-5): GAGVSQSPRYKVTKRGQDVALRCDPISGHVSLYWYRQALGQGPEFLTYFNYEAQQDKSGLPNDRFSAERPEGSISTLTIQRTEQRDSAMYRCASSSPTQETQYFGPGTRLLVL.

The gene calls are TRBV12-3 or TRBV12-4 and TRBJ2-7; no clear D. V lost 3 bases to trimming and J lost 4 bases, with 16 bases between them. CDR3 length: 15 amino acids. The CDR3 coding sequence is TGTGCCAGCAGTTTTATCCTAGGTAATCGTTACGAGCAGTACTTC. It is translated as CASSFILGNRYEQYF.

A word on this clonotype: A junction end diverges from the germline sequence, so it may reflect a read error. The chain has TRBV7-7 and TRBJ1-3; a possible D gene is TRBD1 (5 bases). In germline, CDR1 is SSHAT, CDR2 FNYEAQ (reference sequence). The CDR3 length is 13 residues. This CDR3 is CASSLAGGNTIHF. The DNA of the CDR3 is TGTGCCAGCAGCTTAGCCGGGGGAAACACCATACATTTT.

This chain links TRBV20-1 with TRBJ2-1; tentative D call: TRBD2 (5 bases). Trimming removed 5 bases at V and 0 bases at J, with 11 bases between. The CDR3 covers 14 residues. Germline V gene sequence: CDR1 DFQATT, CDR2 SNEGSKA (reference sequence). CDR3 loop: CSAEGPDSYNEQFF. DNA of the CDR3: TGCAGTGCTGAGGGCCCCGACTCCTACAATGAGCAGTTCTTC.

The chain carries TRBV3-1 and TRBJ2-3; 9 positions agree with TRBD2. Germline CDR1 is LGHDT and CDR2 is YNNKEL (reference sequence). Losses at the gene ends were 6 bases for V and 0 bases for J; bases not matched to a gene: 7. The CDR3 is made up of 16 amino acids. This chain's CDR3 is CASRFTSGSSTDTQYF. The CDR3 DNA reads TGTGCCAGCAGATTTACTAGCGGGTCTAGCACAGATACGCAGTATTTT.

This clonotype was recorded a few times. The chain is built from TRBV7-3 and TRBJ1-1, with unresolved D. V lost 1 base, J lost 5 bases, and 14 bases lay in between. Germline V gives CDR1 SGHTA, CDR2 FQGTGA. This CDR3 is 15 amino acids long. The CDR3 loop is CASSLSPGVETEAFF. The CDR3 DNA sequence: TGTGCCAGCAGCTTAAGTCCCGGGGTCGAGACTGAAGCTTTCTTT.

This clonotype was observed a few times. V is TRBV9 and J is TRBJ2-7; 11 positions match TRBD1. V shed 0 bases, J shed 6 bases, and the junction held 5 bases outside the gene matches. Germline CDR1 SGDLS, CDR2 YYNGEE. The CDR3 spans 15 residues. The DNA of the CDR3 is TGTGCCAGCAGCGTAGGGGGACAGGGGGTACGCGAGCAGTACTTC. Amino acid sequence: CASSVGGQGVREQYF. Full variable domain (remainder filled in from reference TRBV9 and TRBJ2-7): DSGVTQTPKHLITATGQRVTLRCSPRSGDLSVYWYQQSLDQGLQFLIQYYNGEERAKGNILERFSAQQFPDLHSELNLSSLELGDSALYFCASSVGGQGVREQYFGPGTRLTVT.

The chain uses TRBV3-1 and TRBJ2-7; 9 bases are shared with TRBD1. The CDR3 extends over 16 amino acids. Germline V CDR1 and CDR2: LGHDT, YNNKEL (reference sequence). V shed 4 bases, J shed 5 bases, and the junction held 12 bases outside the gene matches. CDR3 loop: CASSLIRTGEGNEQYF. Written as DNA, the CDR3 is TGTGCCAGCAGCCTCATCCGGACAGGGGAAGGGAACGAGCAGTACTTC.

The rearrangement uses TRBV29-1 and TRBJ1-2; 8 bases map to TRBD1. The CDR3 is 12 amino acids. The ends lost 5 bases at V and 6 bases at J; junction bases unmatched: 5. Germline V gene lookup returns CDR1 SQVTM and CDR2 ANQGSEA. CDR3 protein: CSVLGQGHGYTF. The CDR3 region has the DNA TGCAGCGTTCTAGGACAGGGCCATGGCTACACCTTC.

A word on this clonotype: Mismatch with germline at one junction end may stem from a read error. V usage is TRBV5-1 and J usage is TRBJ1-2; D ambiguous. This CDR3 has 14 residues. Per the germline V gene, CDR1 is SGHRS and CDR2 is YFSETQ. CDR3 sequence: CASSLASSGYGYAF. For the CDR3, the DNA is TGCGCCAGCAGCTTGGCCTCGAGTGGCTATGGCTACGCCTTC.

This clonotype appeared a few times. The CDR3 sequence is CSARDGAGSNEQFF. CDR3 bases: TGCAGTGCTAGAGATGGGGCGGGGTCCAATGAGCAGTTCTTC. The rearrangement uses TRBV20-1 and TRBJ2-1, with TRBD2 as a possible D gene (6 bases). Germline CDR1 DFQATT, CDR2 SNEGSKA (reference sequence). V lost 0 bases, J lost 6 bases, and 12 bases lay in between. The CDR3 runs 14 residues.

The V call is TRBV6-2 or TRBV6-3, the J call TRBJ2-7, with 11 bases lining up with TRBD2. Germline V gene lookup returns CDR1 MNHEY and CDR2 SVGEGT. This CDR3 has 17 residues. V lost 1 base to trimming and J lost 2 bases; unmatched junction nucleotides: 7. The CDR3 sequence: CASSYLSGTSGPYEQYF. The CDR3 nucleotides are TGTGCCAGCAGTTACTTGTCCGGGACTAGCGGTCCCTACGAGCAGTACTTC.

This clonotype appeared a few times. Sequence at one end of the junction differs from germline and may be a read error. This rearrangement joins TRBV7-3 to TRBJ1-1; D may be TRBD1 (5 bases). This CDR3 is 14 amino acids long. Germline assignment: CDR1 SGHTA and CDR2 FQGTGA. CDR3 protein: CSSRRRQGDTEAFF. CDR3 nucleotides: TGTTCCAGCAGAAGACGGCAGGGTGACACTGAAGCTTTCTTT.

This chain uses TRBV12-3 or TRBV12-4 with TRBJ1-1; unclear D gene. Trimming removed 2 bases at V and 1 base at J, with 8 bases between. The CDR3 runs to 14 residues. The CDR3 sequence: CASSLNRQNTEAFF. DNA of the CDR3: TGTGCCAGCAGTTTAAACAGACAGAACACTGAAGCTTTCTTT.

This rearrangement joins TRBV28 to TRBJ1-2; D call uncertain. Germline V gene lookup returns CDR1 MDHEN and CDR2 SYDVKM. The CDR3 is 14 amino acids. Trimming left V 3 bases short and J 7 bases short, with 15 bases between. The CDR3 DNA sequence: TGTGCCAGCAGTTTGGAATATCAAGAGGGTGGCTACACCTTC. Translating gives CASSLEYQEGGYTF.